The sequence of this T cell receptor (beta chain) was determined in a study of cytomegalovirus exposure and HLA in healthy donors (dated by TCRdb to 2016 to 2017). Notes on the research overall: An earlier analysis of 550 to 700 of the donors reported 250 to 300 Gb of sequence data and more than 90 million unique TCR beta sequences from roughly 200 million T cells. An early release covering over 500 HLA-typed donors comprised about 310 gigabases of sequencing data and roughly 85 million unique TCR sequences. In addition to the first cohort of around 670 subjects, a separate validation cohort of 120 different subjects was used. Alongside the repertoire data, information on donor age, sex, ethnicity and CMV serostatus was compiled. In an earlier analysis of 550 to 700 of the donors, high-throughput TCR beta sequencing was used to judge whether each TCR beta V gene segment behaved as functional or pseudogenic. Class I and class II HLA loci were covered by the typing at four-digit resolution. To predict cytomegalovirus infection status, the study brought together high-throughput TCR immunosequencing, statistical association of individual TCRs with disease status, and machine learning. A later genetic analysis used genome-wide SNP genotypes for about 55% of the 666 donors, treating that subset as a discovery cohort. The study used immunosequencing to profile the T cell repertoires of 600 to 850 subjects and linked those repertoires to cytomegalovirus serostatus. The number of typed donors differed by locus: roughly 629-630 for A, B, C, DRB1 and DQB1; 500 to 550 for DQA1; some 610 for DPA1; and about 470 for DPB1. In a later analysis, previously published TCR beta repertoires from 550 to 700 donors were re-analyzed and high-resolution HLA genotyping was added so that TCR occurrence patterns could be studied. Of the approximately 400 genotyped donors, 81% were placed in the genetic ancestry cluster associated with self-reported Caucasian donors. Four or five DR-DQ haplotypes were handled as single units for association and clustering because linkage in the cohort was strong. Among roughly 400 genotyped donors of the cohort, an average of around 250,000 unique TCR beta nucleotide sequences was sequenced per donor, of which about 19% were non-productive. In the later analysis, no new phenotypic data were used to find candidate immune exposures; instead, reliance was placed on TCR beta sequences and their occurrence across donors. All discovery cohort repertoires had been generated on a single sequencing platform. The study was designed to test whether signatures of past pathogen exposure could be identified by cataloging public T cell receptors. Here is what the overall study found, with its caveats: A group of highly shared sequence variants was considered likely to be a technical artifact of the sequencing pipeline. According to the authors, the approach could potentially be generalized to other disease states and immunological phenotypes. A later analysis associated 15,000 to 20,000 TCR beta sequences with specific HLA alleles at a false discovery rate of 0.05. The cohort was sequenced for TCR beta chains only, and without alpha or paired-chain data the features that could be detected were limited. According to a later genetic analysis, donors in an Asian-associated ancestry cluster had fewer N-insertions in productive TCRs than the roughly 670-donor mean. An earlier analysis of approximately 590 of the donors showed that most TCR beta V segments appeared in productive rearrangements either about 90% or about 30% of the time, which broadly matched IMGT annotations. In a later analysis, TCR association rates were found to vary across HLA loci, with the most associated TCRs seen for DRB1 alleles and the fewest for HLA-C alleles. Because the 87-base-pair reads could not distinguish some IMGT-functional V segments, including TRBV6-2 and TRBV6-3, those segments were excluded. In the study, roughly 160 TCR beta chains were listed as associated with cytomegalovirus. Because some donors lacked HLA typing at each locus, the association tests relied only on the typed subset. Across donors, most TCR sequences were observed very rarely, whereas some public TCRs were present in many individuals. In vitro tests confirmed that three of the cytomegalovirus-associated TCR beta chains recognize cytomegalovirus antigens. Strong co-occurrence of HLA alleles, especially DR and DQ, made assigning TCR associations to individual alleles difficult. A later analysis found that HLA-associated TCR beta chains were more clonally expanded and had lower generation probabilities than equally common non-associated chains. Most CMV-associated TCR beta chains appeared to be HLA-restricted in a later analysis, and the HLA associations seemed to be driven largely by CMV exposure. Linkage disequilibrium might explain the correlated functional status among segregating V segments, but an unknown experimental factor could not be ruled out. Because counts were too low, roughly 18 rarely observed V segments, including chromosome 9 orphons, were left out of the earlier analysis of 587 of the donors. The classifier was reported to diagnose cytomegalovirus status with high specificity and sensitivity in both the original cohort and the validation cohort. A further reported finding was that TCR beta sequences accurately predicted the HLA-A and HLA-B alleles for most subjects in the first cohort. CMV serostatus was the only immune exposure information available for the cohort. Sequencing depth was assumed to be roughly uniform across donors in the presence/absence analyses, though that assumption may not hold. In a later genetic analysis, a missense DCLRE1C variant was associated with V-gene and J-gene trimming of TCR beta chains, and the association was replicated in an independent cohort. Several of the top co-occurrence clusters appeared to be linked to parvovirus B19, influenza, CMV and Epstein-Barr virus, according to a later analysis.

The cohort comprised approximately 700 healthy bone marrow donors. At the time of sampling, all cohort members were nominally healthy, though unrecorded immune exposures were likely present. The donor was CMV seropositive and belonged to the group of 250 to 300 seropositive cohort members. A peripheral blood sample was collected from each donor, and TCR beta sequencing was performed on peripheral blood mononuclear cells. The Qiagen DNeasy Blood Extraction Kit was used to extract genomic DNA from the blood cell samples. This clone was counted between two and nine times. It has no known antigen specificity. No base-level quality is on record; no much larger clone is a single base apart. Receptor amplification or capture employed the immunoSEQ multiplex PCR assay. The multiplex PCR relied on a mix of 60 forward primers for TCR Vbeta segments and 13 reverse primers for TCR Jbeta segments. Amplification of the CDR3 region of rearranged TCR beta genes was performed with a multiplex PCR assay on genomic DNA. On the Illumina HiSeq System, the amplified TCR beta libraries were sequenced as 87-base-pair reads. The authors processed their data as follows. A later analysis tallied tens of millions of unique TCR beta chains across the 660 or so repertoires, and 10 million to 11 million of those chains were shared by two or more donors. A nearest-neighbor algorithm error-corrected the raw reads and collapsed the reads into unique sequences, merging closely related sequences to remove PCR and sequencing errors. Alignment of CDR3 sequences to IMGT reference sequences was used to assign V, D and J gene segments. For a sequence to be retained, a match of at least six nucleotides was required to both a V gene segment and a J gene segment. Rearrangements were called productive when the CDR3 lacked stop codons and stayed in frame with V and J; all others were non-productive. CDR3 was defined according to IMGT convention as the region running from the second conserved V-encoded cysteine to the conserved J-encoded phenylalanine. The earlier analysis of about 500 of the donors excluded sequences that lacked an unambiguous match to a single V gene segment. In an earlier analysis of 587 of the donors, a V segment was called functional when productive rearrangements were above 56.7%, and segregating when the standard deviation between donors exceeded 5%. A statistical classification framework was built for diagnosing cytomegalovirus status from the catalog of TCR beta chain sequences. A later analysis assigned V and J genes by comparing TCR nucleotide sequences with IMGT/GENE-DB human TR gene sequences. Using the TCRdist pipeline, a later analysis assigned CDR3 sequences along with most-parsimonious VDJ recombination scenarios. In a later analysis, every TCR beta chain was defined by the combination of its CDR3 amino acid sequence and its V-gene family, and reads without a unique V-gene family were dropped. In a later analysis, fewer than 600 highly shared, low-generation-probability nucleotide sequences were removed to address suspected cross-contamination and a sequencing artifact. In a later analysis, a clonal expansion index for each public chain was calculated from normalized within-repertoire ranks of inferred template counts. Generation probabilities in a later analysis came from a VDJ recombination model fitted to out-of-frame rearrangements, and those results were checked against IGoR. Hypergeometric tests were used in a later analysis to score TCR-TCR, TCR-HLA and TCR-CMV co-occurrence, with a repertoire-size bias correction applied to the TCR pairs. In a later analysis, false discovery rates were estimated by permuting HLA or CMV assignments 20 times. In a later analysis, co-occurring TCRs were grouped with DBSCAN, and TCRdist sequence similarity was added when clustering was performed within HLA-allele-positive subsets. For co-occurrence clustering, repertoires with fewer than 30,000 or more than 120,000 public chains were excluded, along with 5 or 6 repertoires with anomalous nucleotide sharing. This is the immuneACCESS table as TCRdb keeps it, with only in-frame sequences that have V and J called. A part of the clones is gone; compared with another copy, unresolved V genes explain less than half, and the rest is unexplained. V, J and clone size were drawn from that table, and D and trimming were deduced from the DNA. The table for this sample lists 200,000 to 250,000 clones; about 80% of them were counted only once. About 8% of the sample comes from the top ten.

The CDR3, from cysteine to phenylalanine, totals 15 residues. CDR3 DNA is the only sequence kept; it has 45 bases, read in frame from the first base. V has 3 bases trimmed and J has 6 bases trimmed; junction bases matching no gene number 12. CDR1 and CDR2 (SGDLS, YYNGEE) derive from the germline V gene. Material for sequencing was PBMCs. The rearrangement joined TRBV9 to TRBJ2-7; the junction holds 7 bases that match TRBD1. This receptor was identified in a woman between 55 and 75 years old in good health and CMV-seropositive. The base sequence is TGTGCCAGCAGCGCAGGGACAGTCTCCGGGGTCGAGCAGTACTTC. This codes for CASSAGTVSGVEQYF.